The subject of this entry is one T cell receptor (beta chain). The data were taken from a study of T cell changes during pregnancy in multiple sclerosis. Trimming cost V 3 bases and J 5 bases, with 14 bases left between them. Germline loops: CDR1 MNHEY, CDR2 SMNVEV (reference sequence). CDR3 size: 15 residues. Measured with immunoSEQ multiplex PCR; TCRdb has only the in-frame clones, and not every one. The repertoire holds about 98,000 clones, with roughly 94% as singletons. Sequenced here: peripheral blood, sampled after pregnancy. V gene TRBV27 combines with J gene TRBJ1-5; maybe TRBD1 (6 bases). This sequence was found in a female donor in good health, enrolled as a control in a pregnancy study. The CDR3 sequence: CASSFSGRGDQPQHF. The CDR3 DNA reads as TGTGCCAGCAGTTTCTCCGGCAGGGGAGATCAGCCCCAGCATTTT.